The 15 T cell receptor beta chains below were found in one sample sequenced in a study of blood T cell repertoires in COVID-19. TCRdb's copy holds only in-frame clones and misses some; the assay was immunoSEQ multiplex PCR. The sample consists of about 58,000 clones, about 89% of them appearing once. The specimen was peripheral blood. The receptor set was obtained from a woman in her sixties or seventies with active COVID-19.

The CDR3 DNA reads TGTGCCAGCAGCCAGGACAGGGGCTACTCCTACGAGCAGTACTTC. Residues: CASSQDRGYSYEQYF. V and J are TRBV3-1 (or the pseudogene TRBV3-2) and TRBJ2-7; 9 nucleotides line up with TRBD1. The CDR3 runs to 15 residues. Germline V gene sequence: CDR1 LGHDT, CDR2 YNNKEL (reference sequence). Trimming cost V 3 bases and J 0 bases; bases outside gene matches: 3.

Here the CDR3 reads CAISDTPDSNTGELFF. As DNA, the CDR3 is TGTGCCATCAGTGATACCCCGGACAGTAACACCGGGGAGCTGTTTTTT. This rearrangement joins TRBV10-3 to TRBJ2-2; a weak D match, TRBD1 (6 bases). The germline CDR1 and CDR2 sequences are ENHRY and SYGVKD. CDR3 size: 16 residues. Trimming cost V 3 bases and J 2 bases, with 13 bases left between them.

The V call is TRBV6-2 or TRBV6-3, the J call TRBJ1-1; 7 bases are shared with TRBD1. J lost 4 bases, V lost 5 bases, and 13 bases had no gene match. This CDR3 contains 16 residues. CDR1 and CDR2 (germline): MNHEY, SVGEGT. The CDR3 sequence: CASSGPAGQLPTEAFF. The CDR3 DNA sequence: TGTGCCAGCAGTGGACCCGCGGGACAGTTACCCACTGAAGCTTTCTTT.

This clone came up once. DNA for the CDR3: TGTGCCTGGAGTCGGGGGTCCACAGATACGCAGTATTTT. It encodes CAWSRGSTDTQYF. The J gene is TRBJ2-3, the V gene TRBV30; maybe TRBD2 (6 bases). CDR3 length: 13 residues. The V end lost 2 bases, the J end lost 2 bases, and 8 bases lay between the germline ends. Germline V gene lookup returns CDR1 GTSNPN and CDR2 SVGIG (reference sequence).

The V call is TRBV14, the J call TRBJ2-5; possibly TRBD2 for D (6 bases). The CDR3 is 16 residues long. Germline V CDR1 and CDR2: SGHDN, FVKESK. V shed 5 bases and J shed 2 bases, with 18 bases lying between them. The CDR3 nucleotides are TGTGCCAGCAGCTCAGGACTAATACAACTACAAGAGACCCAGTACTTC. Translation gives CASSSGLIQLQETQYF.

The V call is TRBV24-1, the J call TRBJ2-1; TRBD2 agrees at 8 bases. Germline CDR1 is KGHDR and CDR2 is SFDVKD. The CDR3 covers 14 residues. Trimming at V came to 5 bases and at J to 4 bases, leaving 3 bases not matched to a gene. CDR3 sequence reads: CATSGGGLYNEQFF. Written as DNA, the CDR3 is TGTGCCACCAGTGGCGGGGGGCTATACAATGAGCAGTTCTTC.

The chain joins TRBV3-1 (or the pseudogene TRBV3-2) to TRBJ1-2, with 9 positions matching TRBD1. CDR3 length equals 17 residues. The V segment lost 1 base and the J segment 7 bases; nucleotides outside the gene matches: 13. CDR1 and CDR2 from the germline V gene are LGHDT and YNNKEL (reference sequence). Here the CDR3 DNA reads TGTGCCAGCAGCCAAGTATTTGCCGGACAGGGGATTTCTGGCTACACCTTC. It translates to CASSQVFAGQGISGYTF.

This chain connects TRBV11-3 to TRBJ2-1, with D maybe TRBD1 (5 bases). CDR3 length equals 15 residues. Germline V gene sequence: CDR1 SGHNT, CDR2 YENEEA. V was clipped by 5 bases and J by 2 bases, with 13 bases between them. The CDR3 DNA reads TGTGCCAGCAGCCCAGACATGGGGCCCTACAATGAGCAGTTCTTC. Translated: CASSPDMGPYNEQFF.

V is TRBV5-1 and J is TRBJ1-2; D is undetermined. CDR1 is SGHRS, CDR2 YFSETQ, per germline. There are 14 residues in the CDR3. The V end lost 1 base, the J end lost 5 bases, and 12 bases lay between the germline ends. This CDR3 reads CASSLFAQSYGYTF. The DNA of the CDR3 is TGCGCCAGCAGCTTGTTTGCACAGTCTTATGGCTACACCTTC.

This clone was detected only a few times. V is TRBV6-2 or TRBV6-3 and J is TRBJ1-4; 7 bases fit TRBD1. CDR3 length: 17 residues. Trimming at V came to 6 bases and at J to 0 bases, leaving 10 bases not matched to a gene. Germline V gene data show CDR1 as MNHEY and CDR2 as SVGEGT. In DNA form, the CDR3 reads TGTGCCAGCAGCTCTCGGGACAGATTAACAACTAATGAAAAACTGTTTTTT. Protein sequence: CASSSRDRLTTNEKLFF.

The gene calls are TRBV3-1 (or the pseudogene TRBV3-2) and TRBJ1-1; the D is unclear. The V end was cut by 0 bases, the J end by 9 bases, with 14 bases between. Germline CDR1 reads LGHDT; CDR2 reads YNNKEL (reference sequence). The CDR3 runs to 14 residues. The CDR3, as DNA: TGTGCCAGCAGCCAAGATAACGGACCGGGAAAAGCTTTCTTT. This codes for CASSQDNGPGKAFF.

The rearrangement uses TRBV19 and TRBJ2-7, with TRBD1 matching over 8 bases. The CDR3 loop spans 14 amino acids. V was pared by 10 bases and J by 2 bases, with 10 bases of the junction left unmatched. Germline loops: CDR1 LNHDA, CDR2 SQIVND (reference sequence). CDR3 DNA: TGTGCCACCCAGGACAGGGTTGGAACCTACGAGCAGTACTTC. Amino acid sequence: CATQDRVGTYEQYF.

This clone was detected only once. The chain recombines TRBV19 with TRBJ2-1, with TRBD2 matching over 10 bases. The CDR3 runs 17 residues. Germline V lookup: CDR1 LNHDA, CDR2 SQIVND (reference sequence). V lost 4 bases, J lost 10 bases, and 16 bases stayed unmatched. In nucleotides, the CDR3 is TGTGCCAGTAGTACCATTTCACGGGGTCTAGCGGGGGAGGAGCAGTTCTTC. Translated: CASSTISRGLAGEEQFF.

This chain joins TRBV10-1 and TRBJ2-2; 8 bases are a match to TRBD1. The CDR3 is 15 amino acids. Germline CDR1 is WNHNN and CDR2 is SYGVQD (reference sequence). With V trimmed by 5 bases and J by 4 bases, 6 bases remained unmatched. The CDR3 nucleotides are TGCGCCAGCAGTAAAGACAGGGGTCGCACCGGGGAGCTGTTTTTT. Amino acid sequence: CASSKDRGRTGELFF.

The chain couples TRBV28 to TRBJ1-4; D possibly corresponds to TRBD1 (6 bases). V was trimmed by 3 bases and J by 6 bases, leaving 11 bases between them. The germline CDR1 and CDR2 sequences are MDHEN and SYDVKM. This CDR3 spans 14 amino acids. The CDR3 DNA sequence: TGTGCCAGCAGTTTGCCCGCAGGGGATGAAAAACTGTTTTTT. Translated, it gives CASSLPAGDEKLFF.